This T cell receptor (beta chain) was documented in a study of CD8 T cells in ankylosing spondylitis. Overall study results and limits: One TCR beta motif, made up of roughly eight highly homologous variants, appeared characteristic of ankylosing spondylitis blood.

This CDR3 spans 14 amino acids. V lost 1 base and J lost 6, with 12 bases in between. Quantitative 5'-RACE with molecular barcodes produced the TCR beta libraries. TCRdb used MiXCR to reprocess the 5' RACE reads, holding one entry per CDR3 protein. This table has over 700,000 distinct CDR3 sequences, around a fifth appearing once. As to this clonotype: As yet, its antigen is unknown.

The J gene is TRBJ1-2, the V gene TRBV12-3 or TRBV12-4, with a weak D call TRBD1 (5 bases). The receptor's source is a male donor with ankylosing spondylitis. Input material: blood, either unsorted or a sorted T cell fraction (not recorded which). The CDR3 DNA follows: TGTGCCAGCAGTTTAGGGGGGGTTCCTAATGGCTACACCTTC. This codes for CASSLGGVPNGYTF.